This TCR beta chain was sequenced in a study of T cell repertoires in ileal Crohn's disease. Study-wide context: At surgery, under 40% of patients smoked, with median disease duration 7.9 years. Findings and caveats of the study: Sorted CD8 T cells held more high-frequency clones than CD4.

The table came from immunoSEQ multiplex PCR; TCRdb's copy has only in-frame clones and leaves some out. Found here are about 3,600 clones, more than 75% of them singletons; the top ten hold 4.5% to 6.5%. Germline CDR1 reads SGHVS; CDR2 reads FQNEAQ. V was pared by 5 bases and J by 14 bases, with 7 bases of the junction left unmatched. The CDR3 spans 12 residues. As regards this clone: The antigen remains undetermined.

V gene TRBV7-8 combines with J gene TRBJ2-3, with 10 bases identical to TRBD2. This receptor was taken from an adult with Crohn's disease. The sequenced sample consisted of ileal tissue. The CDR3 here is CASSPSSGGWYF. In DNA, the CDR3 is TGTGCCAGCAGCCCTTCTAGCGGGGGATGGTATTTT.